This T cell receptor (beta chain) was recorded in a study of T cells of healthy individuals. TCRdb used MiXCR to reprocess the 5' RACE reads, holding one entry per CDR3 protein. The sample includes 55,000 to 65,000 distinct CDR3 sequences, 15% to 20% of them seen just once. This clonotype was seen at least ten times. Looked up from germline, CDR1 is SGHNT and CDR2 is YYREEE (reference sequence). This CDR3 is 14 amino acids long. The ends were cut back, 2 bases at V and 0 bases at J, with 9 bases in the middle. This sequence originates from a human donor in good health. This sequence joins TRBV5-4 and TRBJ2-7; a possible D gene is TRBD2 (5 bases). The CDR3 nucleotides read TGTGCCAGCAGCTTTGGACTGAACTCCTACGAGCAGTACTTC. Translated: CASSFGLNSYEQYF.